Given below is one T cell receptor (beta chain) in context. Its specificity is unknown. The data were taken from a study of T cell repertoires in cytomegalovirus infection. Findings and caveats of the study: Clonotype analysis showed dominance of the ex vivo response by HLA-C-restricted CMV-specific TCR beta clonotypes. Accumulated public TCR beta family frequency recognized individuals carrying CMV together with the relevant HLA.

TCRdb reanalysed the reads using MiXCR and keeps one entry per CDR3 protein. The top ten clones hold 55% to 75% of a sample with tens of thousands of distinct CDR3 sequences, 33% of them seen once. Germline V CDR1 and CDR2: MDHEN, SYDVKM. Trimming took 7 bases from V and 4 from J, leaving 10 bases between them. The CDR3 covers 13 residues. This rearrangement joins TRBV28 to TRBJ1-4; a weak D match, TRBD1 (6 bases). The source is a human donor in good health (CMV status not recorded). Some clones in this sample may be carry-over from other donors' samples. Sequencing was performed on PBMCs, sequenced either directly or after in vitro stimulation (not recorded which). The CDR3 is CASTGQYNEKLFF. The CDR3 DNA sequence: TGTGCCAGCACCGGACAGTATAATGAAAAACTGTTTTTT.